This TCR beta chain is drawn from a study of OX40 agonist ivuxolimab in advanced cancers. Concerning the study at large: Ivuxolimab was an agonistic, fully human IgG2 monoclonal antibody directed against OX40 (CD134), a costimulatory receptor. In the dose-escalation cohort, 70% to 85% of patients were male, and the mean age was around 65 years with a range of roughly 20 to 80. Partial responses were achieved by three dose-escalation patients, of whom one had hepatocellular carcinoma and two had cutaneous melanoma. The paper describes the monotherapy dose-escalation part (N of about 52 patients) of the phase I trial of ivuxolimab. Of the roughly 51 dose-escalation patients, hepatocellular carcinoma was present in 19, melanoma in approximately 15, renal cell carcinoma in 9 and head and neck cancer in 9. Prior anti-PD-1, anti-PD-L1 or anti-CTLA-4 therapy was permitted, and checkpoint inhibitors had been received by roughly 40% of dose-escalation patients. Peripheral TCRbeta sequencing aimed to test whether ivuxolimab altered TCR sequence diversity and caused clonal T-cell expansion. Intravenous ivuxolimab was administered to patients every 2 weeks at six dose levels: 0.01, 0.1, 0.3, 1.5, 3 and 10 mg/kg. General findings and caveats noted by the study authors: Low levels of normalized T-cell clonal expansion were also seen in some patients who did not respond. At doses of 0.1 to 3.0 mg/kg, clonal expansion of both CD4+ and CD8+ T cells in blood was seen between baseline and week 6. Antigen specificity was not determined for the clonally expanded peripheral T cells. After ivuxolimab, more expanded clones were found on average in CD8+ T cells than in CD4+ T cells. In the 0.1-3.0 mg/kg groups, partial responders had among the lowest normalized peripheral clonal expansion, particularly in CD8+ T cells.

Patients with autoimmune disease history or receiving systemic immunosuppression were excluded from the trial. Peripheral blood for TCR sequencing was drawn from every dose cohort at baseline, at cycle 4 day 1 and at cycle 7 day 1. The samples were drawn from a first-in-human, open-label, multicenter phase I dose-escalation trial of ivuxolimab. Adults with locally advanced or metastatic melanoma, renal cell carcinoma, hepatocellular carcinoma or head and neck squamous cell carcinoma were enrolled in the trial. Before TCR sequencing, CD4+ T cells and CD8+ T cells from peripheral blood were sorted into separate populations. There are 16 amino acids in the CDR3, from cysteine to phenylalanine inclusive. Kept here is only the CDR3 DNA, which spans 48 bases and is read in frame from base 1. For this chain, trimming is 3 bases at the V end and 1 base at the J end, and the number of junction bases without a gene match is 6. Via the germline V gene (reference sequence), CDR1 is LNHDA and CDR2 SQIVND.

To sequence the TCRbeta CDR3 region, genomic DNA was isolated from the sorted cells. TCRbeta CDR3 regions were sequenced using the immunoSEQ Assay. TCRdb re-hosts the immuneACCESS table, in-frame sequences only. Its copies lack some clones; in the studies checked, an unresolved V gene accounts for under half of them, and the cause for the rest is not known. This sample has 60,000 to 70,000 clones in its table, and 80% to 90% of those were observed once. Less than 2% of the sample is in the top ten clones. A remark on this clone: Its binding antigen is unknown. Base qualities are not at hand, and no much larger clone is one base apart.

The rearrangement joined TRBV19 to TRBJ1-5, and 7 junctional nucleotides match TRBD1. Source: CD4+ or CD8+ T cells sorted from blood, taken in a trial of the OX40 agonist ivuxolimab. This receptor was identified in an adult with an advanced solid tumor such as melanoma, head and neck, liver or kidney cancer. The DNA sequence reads TGTGCCAGTAGTATTCGAGCAGGGGGGAGCAATCAGCCCCAGCATTTT. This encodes CASSIRAGGSNQPQHF.